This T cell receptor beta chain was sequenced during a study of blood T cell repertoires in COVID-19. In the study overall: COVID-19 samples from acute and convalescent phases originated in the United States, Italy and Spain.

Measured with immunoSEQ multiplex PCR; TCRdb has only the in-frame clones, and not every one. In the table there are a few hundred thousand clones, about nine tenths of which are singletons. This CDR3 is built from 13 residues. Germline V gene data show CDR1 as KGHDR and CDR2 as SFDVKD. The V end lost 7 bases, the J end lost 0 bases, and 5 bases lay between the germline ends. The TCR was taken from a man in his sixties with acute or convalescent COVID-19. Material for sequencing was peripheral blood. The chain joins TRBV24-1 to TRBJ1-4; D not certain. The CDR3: CATRAATNEKLFF. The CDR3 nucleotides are TGTGCCACCAGGGCAGCAACTAATGAAAAACTGTTTTTT.